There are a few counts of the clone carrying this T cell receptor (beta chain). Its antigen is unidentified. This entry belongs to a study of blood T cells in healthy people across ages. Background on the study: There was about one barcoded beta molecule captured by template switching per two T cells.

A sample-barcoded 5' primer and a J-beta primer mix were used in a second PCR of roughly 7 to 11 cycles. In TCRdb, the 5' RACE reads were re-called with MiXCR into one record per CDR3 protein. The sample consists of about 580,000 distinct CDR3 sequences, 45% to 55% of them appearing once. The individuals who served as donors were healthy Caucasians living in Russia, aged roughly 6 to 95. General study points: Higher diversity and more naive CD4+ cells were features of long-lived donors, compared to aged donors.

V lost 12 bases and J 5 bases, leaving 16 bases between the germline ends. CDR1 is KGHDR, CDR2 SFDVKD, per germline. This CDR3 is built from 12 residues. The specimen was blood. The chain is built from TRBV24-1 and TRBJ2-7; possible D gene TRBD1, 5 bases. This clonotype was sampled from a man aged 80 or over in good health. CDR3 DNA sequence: TGTGCCCTACGGACAAAGTCCCACGAGCAGTACTTC. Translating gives CALRTKSHEQYF.